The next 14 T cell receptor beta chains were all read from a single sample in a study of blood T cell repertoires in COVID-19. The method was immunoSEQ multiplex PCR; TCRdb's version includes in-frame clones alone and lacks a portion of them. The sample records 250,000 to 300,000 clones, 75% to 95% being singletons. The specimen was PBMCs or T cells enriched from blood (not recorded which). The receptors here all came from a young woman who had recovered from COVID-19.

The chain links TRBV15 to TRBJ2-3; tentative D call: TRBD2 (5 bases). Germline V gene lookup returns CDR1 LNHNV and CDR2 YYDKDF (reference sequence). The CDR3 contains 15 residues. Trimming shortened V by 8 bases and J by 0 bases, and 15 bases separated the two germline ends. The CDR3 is CATAPAVSSTDTQYF. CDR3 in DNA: TGTGCCACCGCCCCAGCGGTGTCTAGCACAGATACGCAGTATTTT.

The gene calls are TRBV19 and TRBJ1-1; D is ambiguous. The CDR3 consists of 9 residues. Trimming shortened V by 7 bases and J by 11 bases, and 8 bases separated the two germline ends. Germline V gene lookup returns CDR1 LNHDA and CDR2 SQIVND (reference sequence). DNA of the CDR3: TGTGCCAGTACCCCAGATGCTTTCTTT. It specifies CASTPDAFF.

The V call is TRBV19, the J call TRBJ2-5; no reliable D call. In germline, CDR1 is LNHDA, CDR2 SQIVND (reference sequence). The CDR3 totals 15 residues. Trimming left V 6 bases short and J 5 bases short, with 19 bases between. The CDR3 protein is CASSTFPTPRETQYF. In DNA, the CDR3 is TGTGCCAGTAGCACCTTCCCGACTCCGCGGGAGACCCAGTACTTC.

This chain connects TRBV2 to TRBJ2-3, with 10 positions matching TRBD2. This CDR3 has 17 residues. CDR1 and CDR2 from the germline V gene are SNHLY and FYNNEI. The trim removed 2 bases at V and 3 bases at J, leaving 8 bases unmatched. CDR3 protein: CASSETLAGVTTDTQYF. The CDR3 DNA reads TGTGCCAGCAGTGAAACCCTAGCGGGAGTCACGACAGATACGCAGTATTTT.

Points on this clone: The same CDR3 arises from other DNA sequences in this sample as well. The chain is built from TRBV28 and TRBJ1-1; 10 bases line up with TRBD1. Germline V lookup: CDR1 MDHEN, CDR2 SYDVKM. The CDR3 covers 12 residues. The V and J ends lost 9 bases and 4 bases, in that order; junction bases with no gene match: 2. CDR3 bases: TGTGCCAGTAGGACAGGGGGCACTGAAGCTTTCTTT. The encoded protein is CASRTGGTEAFF.

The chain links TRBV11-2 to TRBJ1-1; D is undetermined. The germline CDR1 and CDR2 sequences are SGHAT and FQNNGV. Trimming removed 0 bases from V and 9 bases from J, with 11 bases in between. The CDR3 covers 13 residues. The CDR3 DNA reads TGTGCCAGCAGCTTAGATATCACAGCCCAAGCTTTCTTT. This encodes CASSLDITAQAFF.

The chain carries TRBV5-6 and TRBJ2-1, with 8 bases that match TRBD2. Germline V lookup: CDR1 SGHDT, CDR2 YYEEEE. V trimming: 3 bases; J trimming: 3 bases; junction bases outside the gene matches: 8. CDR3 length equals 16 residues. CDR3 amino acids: CASSWGVGTSYNEQFF. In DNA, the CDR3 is TGTGCCAGCAGCTGGGGTGTCGGGACTAGCTACAATGAGCAGTTCTTC.

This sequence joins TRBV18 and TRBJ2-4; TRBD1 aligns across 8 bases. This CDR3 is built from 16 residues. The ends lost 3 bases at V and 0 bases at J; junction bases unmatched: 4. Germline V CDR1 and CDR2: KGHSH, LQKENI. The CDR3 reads CASSPGTGLAKNIQYF. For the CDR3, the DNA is TGTGCCAGCTCACCGGGGACAGGTCTAGCCAAAAACATTCAGTACTTC.

The CDR3 nucleotides are TGTGCCAGCAGTTCCATGGGGTGGTTAGCGGCGAACACCGGGGAGCTGTTTTTT. This encodes CASSSMGWLAANTGELFF. The chain employs TRBV7-2 and TRBJ2-2; perhaps TRBD2 as D (6 bases). Trimming pared 6 bases from V and 0 bases from J, leaving 20 bases between. CDR3 length equals 18 residues. CDR1 SGHTA and CDR2 FQGNSA come from the germline V gene.

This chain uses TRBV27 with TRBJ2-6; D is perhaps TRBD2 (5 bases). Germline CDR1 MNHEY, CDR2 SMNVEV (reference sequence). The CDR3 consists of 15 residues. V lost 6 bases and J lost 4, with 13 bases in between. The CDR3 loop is CASSLDAGGANVLTF. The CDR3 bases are TGTGCCAGCAGCCTCGACGCGGGCGGGGCCAACGTCCTGACTTTC. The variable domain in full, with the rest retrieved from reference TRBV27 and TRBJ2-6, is EAQVTQNPRYLITVTGKKLTVTCSQNMNHEYMSWYRQDPGLGLRQIYYSMNVEVTDKGDVPEGYKVSRKEKRNFPLILESPSPNQTSLYFCASSLDAGGANVLTFGAGSRLTVL.

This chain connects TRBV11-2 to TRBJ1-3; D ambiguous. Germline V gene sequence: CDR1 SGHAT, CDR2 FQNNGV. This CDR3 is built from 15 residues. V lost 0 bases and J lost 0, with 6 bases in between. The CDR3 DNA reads TGTGCCAGCAGCTTAGACAGGATCTCTGGAAACACCATATATTTT. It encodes CASSLDRISGNTIYF.

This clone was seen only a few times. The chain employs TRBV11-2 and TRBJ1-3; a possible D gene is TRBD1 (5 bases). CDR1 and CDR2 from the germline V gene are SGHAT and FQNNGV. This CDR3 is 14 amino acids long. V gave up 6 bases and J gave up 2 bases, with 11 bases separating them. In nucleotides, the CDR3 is TGTGCCAGCAGTAGGGGATCGGCTGGAAACACCATATATTTT. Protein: CASSRGSAGNTIYF.

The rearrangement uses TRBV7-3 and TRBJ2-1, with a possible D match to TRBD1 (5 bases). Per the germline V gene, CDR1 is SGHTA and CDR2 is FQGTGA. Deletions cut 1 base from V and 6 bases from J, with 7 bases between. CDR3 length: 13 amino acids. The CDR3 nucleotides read TGTGCCAGCAGCTTAATAGGGGCCAATGAGCAGTTCTTC. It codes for CASSLIGANEQFF.

This CDR3 reads CASSMVGGRSYNEQFF. CDR3 nucleotide sequence: TGCGCCAGCAGCATGGTGGGGGGGAGGAGTTACAATGAGCAGTTCTTC. The chain recombines TRBV5-1 with TRBJ2-1; 7 nucleotides agree with TRBD2. The CDR3 totals 16 residues. CDR1 is SGHRS, CDR2 YFSETQ, per germline. Trimming took 4 bases from V and 4 from J; bases not matched to a gene: 11.